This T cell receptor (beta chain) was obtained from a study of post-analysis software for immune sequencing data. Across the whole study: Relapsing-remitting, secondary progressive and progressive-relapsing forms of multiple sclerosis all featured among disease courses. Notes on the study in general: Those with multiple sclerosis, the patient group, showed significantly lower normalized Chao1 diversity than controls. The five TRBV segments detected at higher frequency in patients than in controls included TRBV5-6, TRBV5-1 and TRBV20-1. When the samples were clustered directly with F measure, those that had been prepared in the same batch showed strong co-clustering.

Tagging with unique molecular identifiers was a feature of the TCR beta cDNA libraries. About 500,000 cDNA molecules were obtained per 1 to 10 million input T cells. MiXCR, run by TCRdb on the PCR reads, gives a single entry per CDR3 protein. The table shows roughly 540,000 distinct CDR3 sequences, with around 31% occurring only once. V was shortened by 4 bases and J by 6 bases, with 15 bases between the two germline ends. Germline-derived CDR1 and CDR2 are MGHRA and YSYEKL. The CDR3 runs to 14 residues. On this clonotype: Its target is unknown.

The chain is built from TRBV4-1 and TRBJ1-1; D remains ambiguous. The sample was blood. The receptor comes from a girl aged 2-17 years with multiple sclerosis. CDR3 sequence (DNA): TGCGCCAGCAGCCTTCAAGAAGGGCCGGCTGAAGCTTTCTTT. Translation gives CASSLQEGPAEAFF.